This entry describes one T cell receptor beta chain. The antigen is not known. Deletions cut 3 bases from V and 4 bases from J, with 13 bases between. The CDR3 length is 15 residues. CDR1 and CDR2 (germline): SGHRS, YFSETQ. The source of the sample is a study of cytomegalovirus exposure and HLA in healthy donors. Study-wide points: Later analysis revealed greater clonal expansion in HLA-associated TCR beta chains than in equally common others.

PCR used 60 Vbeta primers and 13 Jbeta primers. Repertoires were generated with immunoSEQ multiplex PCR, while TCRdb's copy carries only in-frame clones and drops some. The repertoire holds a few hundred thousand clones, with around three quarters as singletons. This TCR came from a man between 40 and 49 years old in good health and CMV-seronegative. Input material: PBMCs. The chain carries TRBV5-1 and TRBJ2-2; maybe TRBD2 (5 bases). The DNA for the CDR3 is TGCGCCAGCAGCTGGTCCGGGATCAGCACCGGGGAGCTGTTTTTT. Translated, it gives CASSWSGISTGELFF.